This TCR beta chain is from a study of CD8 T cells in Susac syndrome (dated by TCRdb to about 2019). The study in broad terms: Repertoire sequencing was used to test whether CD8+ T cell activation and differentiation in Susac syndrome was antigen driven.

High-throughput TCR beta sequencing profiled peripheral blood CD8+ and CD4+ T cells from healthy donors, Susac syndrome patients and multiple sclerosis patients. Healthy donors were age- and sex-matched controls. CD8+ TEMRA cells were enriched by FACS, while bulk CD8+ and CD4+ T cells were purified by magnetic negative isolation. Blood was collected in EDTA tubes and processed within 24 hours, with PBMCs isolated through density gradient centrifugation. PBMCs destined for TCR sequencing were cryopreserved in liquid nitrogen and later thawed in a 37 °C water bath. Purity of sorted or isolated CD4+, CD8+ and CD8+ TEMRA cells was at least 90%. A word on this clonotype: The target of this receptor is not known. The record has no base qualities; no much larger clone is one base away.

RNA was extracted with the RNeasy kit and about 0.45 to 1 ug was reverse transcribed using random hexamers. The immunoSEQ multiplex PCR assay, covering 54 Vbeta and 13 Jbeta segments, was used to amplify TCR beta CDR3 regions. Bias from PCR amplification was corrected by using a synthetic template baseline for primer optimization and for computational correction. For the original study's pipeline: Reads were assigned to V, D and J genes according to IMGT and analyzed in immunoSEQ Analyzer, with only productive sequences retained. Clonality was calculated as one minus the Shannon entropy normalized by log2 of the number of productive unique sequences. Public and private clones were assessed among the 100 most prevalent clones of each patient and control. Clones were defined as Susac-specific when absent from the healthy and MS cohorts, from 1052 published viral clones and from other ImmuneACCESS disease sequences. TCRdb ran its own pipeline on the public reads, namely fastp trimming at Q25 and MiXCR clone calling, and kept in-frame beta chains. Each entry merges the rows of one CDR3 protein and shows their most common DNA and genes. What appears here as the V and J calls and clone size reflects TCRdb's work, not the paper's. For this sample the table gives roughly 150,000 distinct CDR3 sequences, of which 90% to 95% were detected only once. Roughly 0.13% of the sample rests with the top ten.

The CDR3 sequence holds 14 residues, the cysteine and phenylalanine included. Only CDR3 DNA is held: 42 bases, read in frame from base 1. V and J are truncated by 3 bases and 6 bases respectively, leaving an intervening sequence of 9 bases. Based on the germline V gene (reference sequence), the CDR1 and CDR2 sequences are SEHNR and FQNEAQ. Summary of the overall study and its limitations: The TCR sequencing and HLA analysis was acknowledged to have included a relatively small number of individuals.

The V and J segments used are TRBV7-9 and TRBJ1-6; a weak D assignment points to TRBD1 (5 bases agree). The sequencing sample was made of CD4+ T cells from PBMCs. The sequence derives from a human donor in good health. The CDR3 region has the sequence CASSLAGSNSPLHF. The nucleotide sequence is TGTGCCAGCAGCTTGGCAGGGTCTAATTCACCCCTCCACTTT.